In this sample, the clone carrying this T cell receptor beta chain turned up once. Its specificity is unknown. The data belong to a study of T cell responses to AZD1222 COVID-19 vaccine. Overall study: Pooled in the analysis were second doses at about 4 or about 12 weeks. Study outcomes and limitations: At baseline, just a handful of AZD1222 recipients tested seropositive. Spike regions recognized by vaccine-associated CD4 TCRs spanned the protein, led by 160-218 and 743-854. Repertoire sampling happened only post peak T cell response.

Here immunoSEQ multiplex PCR was the method, and the copy in TCRdb shows in-frame clones only, minus some. The sample records around 50,000 clones, 75% to 90% being singletons. V lost 2 bases and J lost 2; bases outside the gene matches: 9. The CDR3 extends over 16 amino acids. Germline V gene sequence: CDR1 SGHRS, CDR2 YFSETQ. This clonotype originated in an adult in good health. The material was peripheral blood, obtained on day 0 of AZD1222 vaccination. The rearrangement joins TRBV5-1 to TRBJ2-7; TRBD1 agrees at 8 bases. CDR3 coding DNA: TGCGCCAGCAGCTTTGCCCGCGGACAGGGAACCTACGAGCAGTACTTC. Translation: CASSFARGQGTYEQYF. Together with reference TRBV5-1 and TRBJ2-7, the CDR3 gives the full variable domain: KAGVTQTPRYLIKTRGQQVTLSCSPISGHRSVSWYQQTPGQGLQFLFEYFSETQRNKGNFPGRFSGRQFSNSRSEMNVSTLELGDSALYLCASSFARGQGTYEQYFGPGTRLTVT.